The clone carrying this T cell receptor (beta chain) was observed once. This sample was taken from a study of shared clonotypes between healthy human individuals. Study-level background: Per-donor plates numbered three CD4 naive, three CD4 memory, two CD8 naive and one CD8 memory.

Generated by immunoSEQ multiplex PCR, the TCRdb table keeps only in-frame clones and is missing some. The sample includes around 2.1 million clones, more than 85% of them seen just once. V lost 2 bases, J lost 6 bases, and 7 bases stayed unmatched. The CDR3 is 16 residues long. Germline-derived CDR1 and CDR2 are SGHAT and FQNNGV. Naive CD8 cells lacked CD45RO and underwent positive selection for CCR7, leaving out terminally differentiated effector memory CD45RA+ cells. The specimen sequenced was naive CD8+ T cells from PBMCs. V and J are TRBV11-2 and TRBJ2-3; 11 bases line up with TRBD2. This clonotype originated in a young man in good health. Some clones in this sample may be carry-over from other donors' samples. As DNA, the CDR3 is TGTGCCAGCAGCTTAAGGCCTAGCGGGGGGCAGGATACGCAGTATTTT. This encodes CASSLRPSGGQDTQYF.